This TCR beta chain stems from a study of T cell changes during pregnancy in multiple sclerosis. Libraries were prepared by immunoSEQ multiplex PCR; TCRdb keeps only in-frame clonotypes and omits some of them. There are tens of thousands of clones in the sample; 93% occur only once, and around 2.5% lies in the top ten. The CDR3 is made up of 15 amino acids. The germline gives CDR1 LNHDA, CDR2 SQIVND (reference sequence). Trimming took 1 base from V and 5 from J, leaving 13 bases between them. The sequence was collected from a female donor with multiple sclerosis, enrolled in a pregnancy study. The chain carries TRBV19 and TRBJ2-3; a possible D gene is TRBD1 (5 bases). Sequencing was performed on CD8+ T cells from peripheral blood mononuclear cells, taken in the third trimester of pregnancy. CDR3 DNA sequence: TGTGCCAGTAGTATAGTGGGGCAGGGTAAAGATACGCAGTATTTT. It specifies CASSIVGQGKDTQYF.